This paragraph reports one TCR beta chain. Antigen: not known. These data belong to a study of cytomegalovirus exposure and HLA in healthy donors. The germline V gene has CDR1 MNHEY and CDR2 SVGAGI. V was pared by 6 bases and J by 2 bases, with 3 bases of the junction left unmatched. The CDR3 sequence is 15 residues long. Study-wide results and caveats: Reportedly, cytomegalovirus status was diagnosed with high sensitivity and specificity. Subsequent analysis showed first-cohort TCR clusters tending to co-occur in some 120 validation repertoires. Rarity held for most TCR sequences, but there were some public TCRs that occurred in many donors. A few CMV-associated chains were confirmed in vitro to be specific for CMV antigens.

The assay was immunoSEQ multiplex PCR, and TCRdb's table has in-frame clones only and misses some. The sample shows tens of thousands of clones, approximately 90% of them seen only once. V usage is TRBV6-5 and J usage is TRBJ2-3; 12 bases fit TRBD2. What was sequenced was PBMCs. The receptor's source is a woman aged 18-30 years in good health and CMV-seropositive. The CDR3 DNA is TGTGCCAGCAGCGGACTAGCGGGATACACAGATACGCAGTATTTT. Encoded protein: CASSGLAGYTDTQYF.